This TCR beta chain came from a study of early T cells in non-severe SARS-CoV-2 infection (dated by TCRdb to about 2021). About the study as a whole: Because TCR sequencing was done on bulk RNA from unsorted whole blood, the alpha and beta chains could not be paired.

Inclusive of the bounding cysteine and phenylalanine, the CDR3 is 16 residues long. The only DNA kept is the CDR3, 48 bases in frame from the first base. Sequences KGHSH (CDR1) and LQKENI (CDR2) are obtained from the germline V gene. Cut back by 6 bases and 1 base, the V and J ends lie 17 bases apart. The study was a case-control design nested within a healthcare worker cohort in London, UK, with weekly nasopharyngeal swab PCR tests and blood sampling. Healthcare workers were enrolled in the week of the UK lockdown, from 23 to 31 March 2020, and were followed every week for up to roughly 15 weeks. Library prep was done by 5' RACE. The sequencing machine was a NextSeq 500. Unique molecular identifiers were attached to individual cDNA molecules in the TCR library protocol so that sequencing error and PCR bias could be corrected. Sequencing covered both TCR alpha and beta chains, and within each sample the abundances of alpha and beta sequences were tightly co-correlated. For the original study's pipeline: Decombinator V4 was used to perform V gene, J gene and CDR3 annotation of TCR sequences. TCRs were defined as expanded if a significant change between any two time points was detected under a Poisson model with p below 0.0001. TCR abundances were normalised to the total number of TCRs sequenced in each sample and reported as counts per million. TRAV1-2 paired with TRAJ12, TRAJ20 or TRAJ33 defined MAIT TCRs, while TRAV10 paired with TRAJ18 defined iNKT TCRs. VDJdb, accessed on 1 November 2021, was searched for TCRs annotated for CMV, EBV and SARS-CoV-2, and TCRs annotated for more than one antigen were excluded. In TCRdb, the public reads were trimmed at Q25 with fastp and aligned with MiXCR, with productive beta chains retained. Entries that share a CDR3 protein sequence are merged under the most common genes and DNA. The V and J calls and clone size come from TCRdb's table, not from the authors' own analysis. For this sample the table gives 75,000 to 100,000 distinct CDR3 sequences, of which about 15% were detected only once. The top ten hold 1.3% of the sample.

The investigation overall reported the following: VDJdb matching was skewed toward anti-spike CD8 responses, so virus-specific expansions were likely underestimated and private and CD4 specificities were missed.

This clonotype was counted only a few times. The target of this receptor is not known. No base quality information exists; no much larger clone differs at one position. The sequence is built from TRBV18 and TRBJ2-3; TRBD2 could be the D gene, as 6 bases match. The sequence came from an adult who was a healthcare worker with PCR-confirmed SARS-CoV-2 infection or an uninfected control (not recorded which). Specimen: whole blood. The sequence in DNA is TGTGCCAGCTCCCACTCGTCCCAGCGGGGCACAGATACGCAGTATTTT. Protein translation: CASSHSSQRGTDTQYF. The reference TRBV18 and TRBJ2-3 proteins fill in what lies around the CDR3, so the full variable domain reads NAGVMQNPRHLVRRRGQEARLRCSPMKGHSHVYWYRQLPEEGLKFMVYLQKENIIDESGMPKERFSAEFPKEGPSILRIQQVVRGDSAAYFCASSHSSQRGTDTQYFGPGTRLTVL.